The clone carrying this T cell receptor (beta chain) has more than one count but fewer than ten. The sample originates from a study of blood T cell repertoires in COVID-19. About the research overall: Acute-phase and convalescent COVID-19 samples originated in the United States, Italy and Spain. PBMCs, B-cell-depleted T cells, or T cells were the source of the cDNA or gDNA that made up the material.

This CDR3 has 13 residues. V gave up 6 bases and J gave up 11 bases; unmatched junction bases: 10. Original processing notes: Researchers report that nucleated cell counts were estimated from reference gene primer amplification. The protocol was immunoSEQ multiplex PCR, while the TCRdb copy is restricted to in-frame clones and leaves out a portion. The DNA gave D and trimming, while V, J and clone size come from that table. The table shows about 520,000 clones, with 70% to 90% occurring only once. The sequenced sample consisted of peripheral blood. This clonotype was sampled from a human donor in a cohort sampled during active COVID-19. The chain combines TRBV12-3 or TRBV12-4 with TRBJ1-5; 7 bases match TRBD1. This chain's CDR3 is CASRPGQASSQHF. For the CDR3, the DNA is TGTGCCAGCAGACCTGGACAGGCCTCGTCCCAGCATTTT.